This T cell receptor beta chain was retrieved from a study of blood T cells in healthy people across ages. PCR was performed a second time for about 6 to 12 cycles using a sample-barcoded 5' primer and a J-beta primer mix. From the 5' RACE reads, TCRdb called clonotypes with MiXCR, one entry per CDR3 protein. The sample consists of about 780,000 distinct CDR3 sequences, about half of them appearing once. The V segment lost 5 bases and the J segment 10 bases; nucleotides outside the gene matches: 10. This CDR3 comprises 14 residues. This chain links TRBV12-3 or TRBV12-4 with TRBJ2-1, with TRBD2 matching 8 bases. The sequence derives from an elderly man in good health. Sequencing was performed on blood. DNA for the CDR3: TGTGCCAGCAGTATGTCAGCGGGAGATAGGGAGCAGTTCTTC. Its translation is CASSMSAGDREQFF.